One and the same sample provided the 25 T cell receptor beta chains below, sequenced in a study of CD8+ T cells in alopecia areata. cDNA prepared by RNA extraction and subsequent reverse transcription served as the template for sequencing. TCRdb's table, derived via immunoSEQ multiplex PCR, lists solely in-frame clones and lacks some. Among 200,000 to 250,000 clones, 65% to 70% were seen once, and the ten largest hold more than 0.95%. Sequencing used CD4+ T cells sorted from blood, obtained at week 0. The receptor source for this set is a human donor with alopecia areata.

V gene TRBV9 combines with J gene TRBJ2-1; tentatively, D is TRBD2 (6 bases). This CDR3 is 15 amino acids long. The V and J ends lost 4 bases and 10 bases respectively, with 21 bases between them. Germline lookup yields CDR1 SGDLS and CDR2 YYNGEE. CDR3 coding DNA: TGTGCCAGCAGCTCCACCAAGTGGGAGGTAGGGGAGCAGTTCTTC. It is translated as CASSSTKWEVGEQFF.

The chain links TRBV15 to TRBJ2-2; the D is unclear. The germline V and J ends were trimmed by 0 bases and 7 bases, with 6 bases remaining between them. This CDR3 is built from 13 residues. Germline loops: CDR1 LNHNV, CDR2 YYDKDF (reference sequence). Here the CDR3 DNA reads TGTGCCACCAGCAGAGATCGGTACGGGGAGCTGTTTTTT. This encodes CATSRDRYGELFF. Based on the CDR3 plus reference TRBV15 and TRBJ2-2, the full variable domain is DAMVIQNPRYQVTQFGKPVTLSCSQTLNHNVMYWYQQKSSQAPKLLFHYYDKDFNNEADTPDNFQSRRPNTSFCFLDIRSPGLGDTAMYLCATSRDRYGELFFGEGSRLTVL.

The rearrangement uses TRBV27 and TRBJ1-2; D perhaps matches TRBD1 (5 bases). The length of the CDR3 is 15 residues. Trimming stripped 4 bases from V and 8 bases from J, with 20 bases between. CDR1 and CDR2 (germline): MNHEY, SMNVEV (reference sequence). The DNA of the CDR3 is TGTGCCAGCAGTTCCCGCTCCAGGGCTGTTGCGGGCTACACCTTC. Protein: CASSSRSRAVAGYTF.

Here the CDR3 reads CASSLGSSTDTQYF. The CDR3 DNA reads TGTGCCAGCAGCTTAGGCTCTAGCACAGATACGCAGTATTTT. The rearrangement joins TRBV7-2 to TRBJ2-3; D uncertain. Per germline, CDR1 SGHTA and CDR2 FQGNSA. The CDR3 length is 14 residues. Trimming took 1 base from V and 0 from J, leaving 5 bases between them.

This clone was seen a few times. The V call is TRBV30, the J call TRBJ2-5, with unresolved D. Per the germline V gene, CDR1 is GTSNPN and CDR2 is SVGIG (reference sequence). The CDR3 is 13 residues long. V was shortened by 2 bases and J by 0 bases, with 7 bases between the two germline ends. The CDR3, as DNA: TGTGCCTGGAGTAACGGTGACCAAGAGACCCAGTACTTC. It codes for CAWSNGDQETQYF.

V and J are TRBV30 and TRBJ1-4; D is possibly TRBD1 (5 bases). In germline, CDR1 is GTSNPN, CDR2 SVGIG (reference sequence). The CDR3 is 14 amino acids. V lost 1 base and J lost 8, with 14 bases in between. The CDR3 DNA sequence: TGTGCCTGGAGTGAGGGACCGACCTGGGAAAAACTGTTTTTT. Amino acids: CAWSEGPTWEKLFF. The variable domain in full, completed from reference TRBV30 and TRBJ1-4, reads SQTIHQWPATLVQPVGSPLSLECTVEGTSNPNLYWYRQAAGRGLQLLFYSVGIGQISSEVPQNLSASRPQDRQFILSSKKLLLSDSGFYLCAWSEGPTWEKLFFGSGTQLSVL.

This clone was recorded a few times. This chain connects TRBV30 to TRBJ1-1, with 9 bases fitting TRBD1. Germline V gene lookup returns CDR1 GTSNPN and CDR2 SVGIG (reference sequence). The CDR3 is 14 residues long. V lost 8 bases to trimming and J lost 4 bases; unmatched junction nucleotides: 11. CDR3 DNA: TGTGCCGGGATTCCCGGGACAGGGAGCACTGAAGCTTTCTTT. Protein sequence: CAGIPGTGSTEAFF.

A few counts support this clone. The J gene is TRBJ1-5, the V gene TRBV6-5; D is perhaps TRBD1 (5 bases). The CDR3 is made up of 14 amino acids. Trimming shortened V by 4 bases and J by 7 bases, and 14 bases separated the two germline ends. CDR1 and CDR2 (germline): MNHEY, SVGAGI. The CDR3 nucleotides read TGTGCCAGCAGTTCCCGGCAGGGTTACCAGCCCCAGCATTTT. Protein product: CASSSRQGYQPQHF.

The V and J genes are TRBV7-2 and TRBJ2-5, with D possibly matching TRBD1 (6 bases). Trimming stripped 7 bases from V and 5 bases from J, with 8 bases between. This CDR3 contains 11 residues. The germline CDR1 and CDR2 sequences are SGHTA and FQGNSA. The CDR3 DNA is TGTGCCAGCACCCAGGGGGAGACCCAGTACTTC. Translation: CASTQGETQYF.

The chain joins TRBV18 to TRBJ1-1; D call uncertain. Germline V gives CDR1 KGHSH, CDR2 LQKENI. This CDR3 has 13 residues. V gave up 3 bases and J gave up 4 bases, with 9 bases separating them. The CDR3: CASSPLGFTEAFF. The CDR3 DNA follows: TGTGCCAGCTCACCGCTGGGGTTCACTGAAGCTTTCTTT.

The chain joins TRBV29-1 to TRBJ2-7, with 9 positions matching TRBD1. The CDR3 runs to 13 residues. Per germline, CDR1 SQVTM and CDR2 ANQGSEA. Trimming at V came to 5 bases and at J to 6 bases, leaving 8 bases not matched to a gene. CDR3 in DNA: TGCAGCGTTACCGGGACAGGGTACGTCGAGCAGTACTTC. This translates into CSVTGTGYVEQYF.

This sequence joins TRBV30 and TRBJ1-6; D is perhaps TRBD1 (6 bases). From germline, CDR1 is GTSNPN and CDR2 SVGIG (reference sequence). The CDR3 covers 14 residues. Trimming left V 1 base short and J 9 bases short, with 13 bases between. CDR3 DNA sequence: TGTGCCTGGAGTGACAGGGTAGGGTTTTCACCCCTCCACTTT. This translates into CAWSDRVGFSPLHF. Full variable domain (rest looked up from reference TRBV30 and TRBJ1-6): SQTIHQWPATLVQPVGSPLSLECTVEGTSNPNLYWYRQAAGRGLQLLFYSVGIGQISSEVPQNLSASRPQDRQFILSSKKLLLSDSGFYLCAWSDRVGFSPLHFGNGTRLTVT.

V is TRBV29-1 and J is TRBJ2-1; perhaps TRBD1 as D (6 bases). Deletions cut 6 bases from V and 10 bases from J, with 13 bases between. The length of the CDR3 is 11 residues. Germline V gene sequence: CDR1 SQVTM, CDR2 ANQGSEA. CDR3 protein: CSVVQGREQFF. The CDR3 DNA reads TGCAGCGTGGTACAGGGCAGGGAGCAGTTCTTC.

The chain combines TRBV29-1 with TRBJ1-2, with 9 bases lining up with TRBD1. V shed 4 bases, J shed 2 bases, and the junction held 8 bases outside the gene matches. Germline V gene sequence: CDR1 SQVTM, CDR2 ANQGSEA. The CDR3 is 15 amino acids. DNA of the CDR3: TGCAGCGTTGGGGACAGGGTAAATAGGAACTATGGCTACACCTTC. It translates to CSVGDRVNRNYGYTF.

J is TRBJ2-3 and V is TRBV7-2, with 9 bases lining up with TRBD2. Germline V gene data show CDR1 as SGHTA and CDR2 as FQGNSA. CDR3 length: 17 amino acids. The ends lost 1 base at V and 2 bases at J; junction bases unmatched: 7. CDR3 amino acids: CASSLGRAGGATDTQYF. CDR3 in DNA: TGTGCCAGCAGCTTAGGTAGAGCGGGGGGCGCCACAGATACGCAGTATTTT.

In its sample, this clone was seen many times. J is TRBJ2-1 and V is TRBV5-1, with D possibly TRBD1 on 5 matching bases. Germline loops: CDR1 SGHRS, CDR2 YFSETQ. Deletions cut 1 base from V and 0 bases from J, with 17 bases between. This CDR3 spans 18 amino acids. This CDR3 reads CASSLKQGSRFSYNEQFF. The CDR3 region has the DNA TGCGCCAGCAGCTTGAAGCAGGGCAGTCGTTTCTCCTACAATGAGCAGTTCTTC.

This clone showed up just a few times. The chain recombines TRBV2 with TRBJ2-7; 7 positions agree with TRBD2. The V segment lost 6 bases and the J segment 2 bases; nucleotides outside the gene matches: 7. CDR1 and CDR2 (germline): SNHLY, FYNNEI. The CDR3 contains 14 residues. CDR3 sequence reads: CASSPERGAYEQYF. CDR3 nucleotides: TGTGCCAGCAGCCCGGAGCGGGGAGCCTACGAGCAGTACTTC.

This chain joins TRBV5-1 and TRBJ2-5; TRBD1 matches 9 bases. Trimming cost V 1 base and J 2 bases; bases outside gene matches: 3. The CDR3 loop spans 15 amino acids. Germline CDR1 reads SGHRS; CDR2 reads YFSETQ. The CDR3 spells CASSLIGTGQETQYF. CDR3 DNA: TGCGCCAGCAGCTTGATCGGGACAGGGCAAGAGACCCAGTACTTC.

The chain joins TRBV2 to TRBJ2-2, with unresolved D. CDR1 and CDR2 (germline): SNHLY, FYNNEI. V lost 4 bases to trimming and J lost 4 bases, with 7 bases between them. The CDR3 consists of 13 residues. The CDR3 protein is CASSGLFTGELFF. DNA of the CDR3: TGTGCCAGCAGTGGACTTTTCACCGGGGAGCTGTTTTTT.

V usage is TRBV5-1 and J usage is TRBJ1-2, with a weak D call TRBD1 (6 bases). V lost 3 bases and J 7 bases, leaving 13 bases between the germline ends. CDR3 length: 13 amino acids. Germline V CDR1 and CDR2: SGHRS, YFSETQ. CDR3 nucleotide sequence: TGCGCCAGCAGCTCCGACAGGCTACGTGGCTACACCTTC. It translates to CASSSDRLRGYTF. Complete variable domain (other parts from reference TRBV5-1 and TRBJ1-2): KAGVTQTPRYLIKTRGQQVTLSCSPISGHRSVSWYQQTPGQGLQFLFEYFSETQRNKGNFPGRFSGRQFSNSRSEMNVSTLELGDSALYLCASSSDRLRGYTFGSGTRLTVV.

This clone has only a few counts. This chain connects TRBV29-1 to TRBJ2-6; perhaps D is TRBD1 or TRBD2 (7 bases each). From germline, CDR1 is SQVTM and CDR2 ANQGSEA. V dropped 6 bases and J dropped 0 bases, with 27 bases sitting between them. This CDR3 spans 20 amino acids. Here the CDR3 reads CSVMDSGWEGAPSGANVLTF. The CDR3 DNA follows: TGCAGCGTCATGGACAGCGGGTGGGAGGGGGCCCCCTCTGGGGCCAACGTCCTGACTTTC.

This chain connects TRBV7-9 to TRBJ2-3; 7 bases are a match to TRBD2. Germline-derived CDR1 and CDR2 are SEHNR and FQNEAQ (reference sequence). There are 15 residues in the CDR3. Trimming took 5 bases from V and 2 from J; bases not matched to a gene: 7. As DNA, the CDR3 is TGTGCCAGCAGCCCCCGAGCGGGGAACACAGATACGCAGTATTTT. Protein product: CASSPRAGNTDTQYF.

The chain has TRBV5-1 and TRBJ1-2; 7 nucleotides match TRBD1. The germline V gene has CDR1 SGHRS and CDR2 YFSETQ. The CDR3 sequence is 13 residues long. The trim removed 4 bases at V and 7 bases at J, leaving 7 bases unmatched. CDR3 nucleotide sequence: TGCGCCAGCAGCCCCGGGACAGCCCTTGGCTACACCTTC. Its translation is CASSPGTALGYTF.

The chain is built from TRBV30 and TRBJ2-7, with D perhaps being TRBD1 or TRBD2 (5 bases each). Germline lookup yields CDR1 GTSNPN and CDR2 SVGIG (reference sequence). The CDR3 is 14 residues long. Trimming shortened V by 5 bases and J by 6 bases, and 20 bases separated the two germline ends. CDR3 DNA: TGTGCCTGGCTTGACGCCGGGGCAAGGGGCGAGCAGTACTTC. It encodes CAWLDAGARGEQYF.

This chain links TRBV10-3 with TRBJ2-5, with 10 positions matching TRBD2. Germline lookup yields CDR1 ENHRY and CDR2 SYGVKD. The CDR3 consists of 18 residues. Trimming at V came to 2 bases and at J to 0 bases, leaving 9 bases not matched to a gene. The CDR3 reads CAISEPIPGLAYQETQYF. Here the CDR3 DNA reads TGTGCCATCAGTGAGCCTATCCCGGGACTAGCGTACCAAGAGACCCAGTACTTC.